In its sample, the clone carrying this TCR beta chain was seen a few times. No antigen is known for it. This sample is part of a study of CD8+ T cells in alopecia areata. Turning to the study itself: A regimen of oral tofacitinib, 5 to 10 mg twice daily, was given to treated patients. Regarding the study as a whole: Mice showed TCR sharing more clearly than patients did, possibly owing to HLA.

Extracted from the samples, RNA was reverse transcribed into cDNA to serve as the sequencing template. Sequenced by immunoSEQ multiplex PCR; TCRdb stores in-frame clones only, minus some. This table has some 170,000 clones, approximately 70% appearing once. The CDR3 totals 10 residues. Germline V gene lookup returns CDR1 SQVTM and CDR2 ANQGSEA. V was pared by 3 bases and J by 12 bases, with 11 bases between. The sequence was collected from a human donor with alopecia areata. The material sequenced was CD8+ T cells sorted from blood, taken at week 0. The J gene is TRBJ1-2, the V gene TRBV29-1, with D unclear. CDR3 sequence: CSVEAGSHTF. The CDR3 nucleotides read TGCAGCGTTGAGGCGGGCAGTCACACCTTC.